This TCR beta chain was found in a study of blood T cell repertoires in COVID-19. Study in general: Specimens from acute and convalescent COVID-19 originated in the United States, Italy and Spain. Nucleic acid was either cDNA or gDNA, and it came from T cells, B-cell-depleted T cells, or PBMCs.

Per the original data handling: The assay estimated nucleated cells by amplifying reference gene primers. Sequenced by immunoSEQ multiplex PCR; TCRdb stores in-frame clones only, minus some. The V and J calls and clone size come from that table; D and trimming were worked out from the DNA. The table lists approximately 250,000 clones, about 83% of them singletons. The CDR3 extends over 16 amino acids. With 6 bases clipped from V and 1 base from J, the junction kept 7 bases outside the gene matches. Germline loops: CDR1 LGHNA, CDR2 YNFKEQ. Sequenced: peripheral blood. The V call is TRBV4-2, the J call TRBJ2-7; 12 bases are a match to TRBD2. The sequence was collected from a middle-aged woman who had recovered from COVID-19. The CDR3 sequence is CASSSLTSGGSYEQYF. CDR3 DNA: TGTGCCAGCAGTTCCTTAACTAGCGGGGGGTCCTACGAGCAGTACTTC.